This T cell receptor beta chain derives from a study of shared clonotypes between healthy human individuals. This clone has a single count. Trimming at V came to 5 bases and at J to 6 bases, leaving 5 bases not matched to a gene. This CDR3 is 14 amino acids long. Germline loops: CDR1 SGHAT, CDR2 FQNNGV. Execution of the assay was at deep level. Repertoires were generated with immunoSEQ multiplex PCR, while TCRdb's copy carries only in-frame clones and drops some. The data show 490,000 or so clones, 76% seen once. Donation came from healthy HIV-negative adults that had no recent acute infections or vaccinations.

Sequencing was performed on PBMCs. This TCR derives from a woman in her forties in good health. Some clones in this sample may be carry-over from other donors' samples. The rearrangement uses TRBV11-2 and TRBJ1-4, with 8 bases lining up with TRBD1. CDR3 region: CASSPGQGYEKLFF. As DNA, the CDR3 is TGTGCCAGCAGCCCAGGACAGGGCTATGAAAAACTGTTTTTT.